This TCR beta chain was obtained from a study of blood T cell repertoires in COVID-19. Study-wide context: COVID-19 samples from acute and convalescent phases originated in the United States, Italy and Spain. T cells, B-cell-depleted T cells, or PBMCs provided the cDNA or gDNA that served as material.

The Seattle site enrolled patients during active infection and followed them longitudinally. Germline V gene sequence: CDR1 SNHLY, CDR2 FYNNEI. CDR3 size: 12 residues. Between the trimmed V and J ends, which lost 6 bases and 2 bases, there was a span of 7 bases. Original handling: Reference gene primer amplification in the assay estimated nucleated cell counts. The data were produced by immunoSEQ multiplex PCR, yet TCRdb's version contains in-frame clones alone and is incomplete. That table is the source of V, J and clone size, and D and trimming were worked out from the DNA. The sample holds approximately 180,000 clones, roughly 76% seen once.

Input material: peripheral blood. The V and J genes are TRBV2 and TRBJ1-2, with unresolved D. This clonotype was obtained from an elderly woman with COVID-19, enrolled during active disease. CDR3 nucleotides: TGTGCCAGCAGCCGGGTCAACTATGGCTACACCTTC. This translates into CASSRVNYGYTF.